This TCR beta chain was identified in a study of blood T cell repertoires in COVID-19. Turning to the study itself: From the United States, Italy and Spain came samples of acute and convalescent COVID-19. T cells, B-cell-depleted T cells, or PBMCs supplied cDNA or gDNA.

V shed 3 bases and J 6 bases; nucleotides not matched to a gene: 4. The CDR3 is 14 amino acids. Looked up from germline, CDR1 is MGHRA and CDR2 is YSYEKL. This clone appeared a few times. Original analysis: Nucleated cell number was recorded as an estimate derived from reference gene primer amplification. TCRdb's copy holds only in-frame clones and misses some; the assay was immunoSEQ multiplex PCR. V, J and clone size were drawn from that table, and D and trimming were deduced from the DNA. Of about 200,000 clones listed, roughly 82% are singletons. The receptor was derived from a human donor in a cohort sampled during active COVID-19. Material for sequencing was peripheral blood. The chain recombines TRBV4-1 with TRBJ1-1, with TRBD1 matching over 10 bases. CDR3 DNA: TGCGCCAGCAGCCAGAGAGGACAGGGGGCTGAAGCTTTCTTT. Translated: CASSQRGQGAEAFF.